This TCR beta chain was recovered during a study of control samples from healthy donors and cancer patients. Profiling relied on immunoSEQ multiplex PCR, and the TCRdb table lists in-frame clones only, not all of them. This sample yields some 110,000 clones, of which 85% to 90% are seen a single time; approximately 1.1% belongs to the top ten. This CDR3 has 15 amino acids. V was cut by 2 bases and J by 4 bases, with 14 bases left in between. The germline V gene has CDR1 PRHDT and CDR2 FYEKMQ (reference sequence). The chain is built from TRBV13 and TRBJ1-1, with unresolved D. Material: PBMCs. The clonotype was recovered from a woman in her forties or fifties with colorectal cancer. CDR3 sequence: CASSLTQGWSTEAFF. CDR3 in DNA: TGTGCCAGCAGCTTAACTCAAGGCTGGAGCACTGAAGCTTTCTTT.